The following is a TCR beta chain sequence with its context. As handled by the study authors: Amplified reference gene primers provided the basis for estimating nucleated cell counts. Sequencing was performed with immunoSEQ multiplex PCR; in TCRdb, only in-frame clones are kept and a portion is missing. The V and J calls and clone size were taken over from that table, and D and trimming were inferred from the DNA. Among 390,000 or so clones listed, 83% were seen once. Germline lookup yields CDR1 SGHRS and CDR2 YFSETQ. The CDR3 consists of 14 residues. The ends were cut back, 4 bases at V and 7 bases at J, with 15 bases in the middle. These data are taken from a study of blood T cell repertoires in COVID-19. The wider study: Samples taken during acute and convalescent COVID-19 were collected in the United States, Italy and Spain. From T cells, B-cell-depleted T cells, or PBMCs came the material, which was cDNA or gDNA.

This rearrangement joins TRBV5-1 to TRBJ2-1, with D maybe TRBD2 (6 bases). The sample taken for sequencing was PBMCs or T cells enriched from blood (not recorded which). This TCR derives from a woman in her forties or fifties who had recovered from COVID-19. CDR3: CASSPDYFSNEQFF. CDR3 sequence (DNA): TGCGCCAGCAGCCCGGACTATTTTTCAAATGAGCAGTTCTTC.